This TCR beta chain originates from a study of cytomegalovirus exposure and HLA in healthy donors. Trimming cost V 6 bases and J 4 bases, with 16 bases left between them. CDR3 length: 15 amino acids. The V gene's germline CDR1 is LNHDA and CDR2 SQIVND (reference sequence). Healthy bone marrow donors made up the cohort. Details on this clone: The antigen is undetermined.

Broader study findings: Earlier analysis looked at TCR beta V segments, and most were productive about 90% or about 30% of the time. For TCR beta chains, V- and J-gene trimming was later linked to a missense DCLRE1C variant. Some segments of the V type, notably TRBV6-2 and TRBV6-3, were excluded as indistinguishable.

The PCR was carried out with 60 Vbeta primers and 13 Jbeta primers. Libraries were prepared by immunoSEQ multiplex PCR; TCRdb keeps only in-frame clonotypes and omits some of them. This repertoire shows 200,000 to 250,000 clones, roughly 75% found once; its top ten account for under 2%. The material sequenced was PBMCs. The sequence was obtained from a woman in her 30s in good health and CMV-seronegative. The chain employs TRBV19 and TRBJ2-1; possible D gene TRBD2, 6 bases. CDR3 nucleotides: TGTGCCAGTAGCCGCGGGGCCCCATTGTACAATGAGCAGTTCTTC. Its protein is CASSRGAPLYNEQFF. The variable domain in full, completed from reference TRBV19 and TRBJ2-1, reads DGGITQSPKYLFRKEGQNVTLSCEQNLNHDAMYWYRQDPGQGLRLIYYSQIVNDFQKGDIAEGYSVSREKKESFPLTVTSAQKNPTAFYLCASSRGAPLYNEQFFGPGTRLTVL.